These T cell receptor beta chains were read from a single sample in a study of T cell clones after liver transplantation. TCRdb keeps only in-frame clones here, not all; method: immunoSEQ multiplex PCR. Here the sample spans tens of thousands of clones, roughly 83% being singletons. The sample here was CD4+ T cells from blood, taken at the 22-month timepoint. Receptors were obtained from a human patient who received a liver transplant. The graft donor may be the source of some T cells. CDR3s include the opening cysteine and the closing phenylalanine or tryptophan. The order of the fields is V gene, D gene, J gene, clone size, CDR3 DNA, CDR3 protein. D genes are given only for firm matches. Clone size is stated in some rows and not others, as once, few, many or a class when expanded.

TRBV7-2	-	TRBJ2-3	-	TGTGCCAGCAGCTTCGGCTTATCCACAGATACGCAGTATTTT	CASSFGLSTDTQYF
TRBV11-2	-	TRBJ2-3	once	TGTGCCAGCGTGAGACAGCACTTGGATACGCAGTATTTT	CASVRQHLDTQYF
TRBV19	-	TRBJ1-5	once	TGTGCCAGTAGTCCCGTGGGGGGATATCAGCCCCAGCATTTT	CASSPVGGYQPQHF
TRBV5-4	TRBD1	TRBJ2-7	-	TGTGCCAGCAGCTTGGGACAGGGAGTCGCCGAGCAGTACTTC	CASSLGQGVAEQYF
TRBV7-6	-	TRBJ1-1	-	TGTGCCAGCAGCCAGACGGTGAACACTGAAGCTTTCTTT	CASSQTVNTEAFF
TRBV30	-	TRBJ2-2	-	TGTGCCTGGAGTCCCCATTCCGGGGAGCTGTTTTTT	CAWSPHSGELFF
TRBV7-3	-	TRBJ2-3	-	TGTGCCAGCAGCCCCGGACAAGGAACAGATACGCAGTATTTT	CASSPGQGTDTQYF
TRBV30	-	TRBJ2-7	-	TGTGCCTCCGGTGGGGGTCGGGCAGTAAACTACGAGCAGTACTTC	CASGGGRAVNYEQYF
TRBV28	TRBD1	TRBJ1-2	-	TGTGCCAGCAGTTCACAGGGGGAGGCTATAGCTAGCTATGGCTACACCTTC	CASSSQGEAIASYGYTF
TRBV5-1	-	TRBJ1-4	-	TGCGCCAGCAGCTTGGTCCCAGATCTCGAAAAACTGTTTTTT	CASSLVPDLEKLFF
TRBV7-8	-	TRBJ2-6	once	TGTGCCAGCAGTCCGGGACCCTCGGGGGCCAACGTCCTGACTTTC	CASSPGPSGANVLTF
TRBV7-2	TRBD2	TRBJ2-3	-	TGTGCCAGCAGCCTGGGGACTAGCGGGGGGCAGAATACGCAGTATTTT	CASSLGTSGGQNTQYF
TRBV11-2	-	TRBJ2-1	-	TGTGCCAGCAGCCTCACAGGGACCCAGGCATCCTACAATGAGCAGTTCTTC	CASSLTGTQASYNEQFF
TRBV14	TRBD1	TRBJ1-1	once	TGTGCCAGCAGCCAAGCTCGACAGGGCACTGAAGCTTTCTTT	CASSQARQGTEAFF
TRBV29-1	-	TRBJ2-4	-	TGCAGCGTTGAAGGGCGGTCCAATAGGGCCAAAAACATTCAGTACTTC	CSVEGRSNRAKNIQYF
TRBV4-3	TRBD2	TRBJ2-5	once	TGCGCCAGCAGCCCTGGGACTAGCGGGACCCAAGAGACCCAGTACTTC	CASSPGTSGTQETQYF
TRBV7-2	TRBD2	TRBJ2-5	-	TGTGCCAGCCGCAAAAGAAGCGGGAGGGGGGAGACCCAGTACTTC	CASRKRSGRGETQYF
TRBV19	-	TRBJ1-2	-	TGTGCCAGTAGTCCCCCCCACACCTTC	CASSPPHTF
TRBV7-7	-	TRBJ2-5	-	TGTGCCAGCAGCACGACTGGGGGCGGAGAGACCCAGTACTTC	CASSTTGGGETQYF
TRBV19	-	TRBJ2-6	once	TGTGCCAGTACCTATTCGAGCTCTGGGGCCAACGTCCTGACTTTC	CASTYSSSGANVLTF
TRBV7-2	-	TRBJ2-3	-	TGTGCCAGCACCGGCCACTCCGGGACAGATACGCAGTATTTT	CASTGHSGTDTQYF
TRBV7-2	-	TRBJ2-7	few	TGTGCCAGCAGCTTCCTCCAGGAGCAGTACTTC	CASSFLQEQYF
TRBV7-2	TRBD1	TRBJ2-6	-	TGTGCCAGCAGCCGGGGACAGCGTTCTGGTGGGGCCAACGTCCTGACTTTC	CASSRGQRSGGANVLTF
TRBV19	-	TRBJ1-5	-	TGTGCCAGTAGTCCGGATAACAATCAGCCCCAGCATTTT	CASSPDNNQPQHF
TRBV30	-	TRBJ1-1	once	TGTGCCTCTACTTCCCGGCAGGCGAACACTGAAGCTTTCTTT	CASTSRQANTEAFF
TRBV10-3	-	TRBJ1-2	-	TGTGCCATCAGTGACAGGGCGTTCGGTGGCTACACCTTC	CAISDRAFGGYTF
TRBV9	-	TRBJ1-1	-	TGTGCCAGCAGCGTAGGACCCAGAGGGGAAGGTGAAGCTTTCTTT	CASSVGPRGEGEAFF
TRBV28	-	TRBJ2-1	-	TGTGCCAGCATCCCGTTGACAGTTAGCTCCTACAATGAGCAGTTCTTC	CASIPLTVSSYNEQFF
TRBV4-3	TRBD2	TRBJ2-1	-	TGCGCCAGCAGCCAAGTGGGCAGCGGGGGGGCCGGTAATGAGCAGTTCTTC	CASSQVGSGGAGNEQFF
TRBV2	TRBD2	TRBJ2-1	-	TGTGCCAGCAGTCGGACTAGCGGGGGGGCGGGTGAGCAGTTCTTC	CASSRTSGGAGEQFF
TRBV5-6	-	TRBJ1-5	once	TGTGCCAGCAGCTCTGGGACACGGAAGGGGCCCCAGCATTTT	CASSSGTRKGPQHF
TRBV7-9	-	TRBJ2-1	-	TGTGCCAGCAGCTTAGACAGGGCGGATCATGAGCAGTTCTTC	CASSLDRADHEQFF
TRBV7-9	TRBD2	TRBJ2-2	-	TGTGCCAGCAGCTTGAGGAGCGGGGGGGACGGGGAGCTGTTTTTT	CASSLRSGGDGELFF
TRBV7-3	TRBD1	TRBJ2-5	-	TGTGCCAGCAGTCGACAGGGGGCGGGAGAGACCCAGTACTTC	CASSRQGAGETQYF
TRBV15	TRBD1	TRBJ2-7	-	TGTGCCACCAGCCCGGGGACAGGGCCTTCCTACGAGCAGTACTTC	CATSPGTGPSYEQYF
TRBV10-1	TRBD2	TRBJ2-1	once	TGCGCCAGGGGGGGACTAGCGGTCAATGAGCAGTTCTTC	CARGGLAVNEQFF